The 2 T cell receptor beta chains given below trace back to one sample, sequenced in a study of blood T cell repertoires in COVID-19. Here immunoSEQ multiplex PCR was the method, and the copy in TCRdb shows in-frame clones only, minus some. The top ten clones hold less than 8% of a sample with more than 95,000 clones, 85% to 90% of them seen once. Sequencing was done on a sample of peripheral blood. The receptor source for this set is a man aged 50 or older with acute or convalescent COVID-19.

CDR3 residues: CASRAGDNQPQHF. DNA of the CDR3: TGTGCCAGCAGGGCCGGGGACAATCAGCCCCAGCATTTT. This chain uses TRBV6-4 with TRBJ1-5; D is undetermined. The V and J ends lost 6 bases and 3 bases respectively, with 9 bases between them. Germline V lookup: CDR1 MRHNA, CDR2 SNTAGT. This CDR3 has 13 residues.

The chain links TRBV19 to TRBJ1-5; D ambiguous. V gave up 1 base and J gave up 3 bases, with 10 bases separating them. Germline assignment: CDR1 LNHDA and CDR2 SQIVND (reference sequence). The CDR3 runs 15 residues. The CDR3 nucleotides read TGTGCCAGTAGTATAGTGCAGGTGGACAATCAGCCCCAGCATTTT. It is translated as CASSIVQVDNQPQHF.